One sample yielded the 27 T cell receptor beta chains listed below, sequenced in a study of T cell repertoires in cytomegalovirus infection. No antigen is known for these receptors. TCRdb reanalysed the reads using MiXCR and keeps one entry per CDR3 protein. The table has approximately 1,000,000 distinct CDR3 sequences, roughly 31% seen once. This material consisted of cultured CD8+ T cells from PBMCs, taken from culture after CMV antigen stimulation. Source of these receptors: a human donor in good health (CMV status not recorded). Some clones in this sample may be carry-over from other donors' samples.

The chain recombines TRBV19 with TRBJ2-2; D might be TRBD1 (5 bases). Germline CDR1 reads LNHDA; CDR2 reads SQIVND (reference sequence). Trimming stripped 10 bases from V and 11 bases from J, with 11 bases between. The CDR3 extends over 10 amino acids. The CDR3 nucleotides are TGTGCCACCTACTGGGGCGAGCTGTTTTTT. This sequence encodes CATYWGELFF.

The chain combines TRBV27 with TRBJ2-5; weak D call: TRBD2 (6 bases). The germline CDR1 and CDR2 sequences are MNHEY and SMNVEV (reference sequence). There are 14 residues in the CDR3. The V end was cut by 6 bases, the J end by 6 bases, with 17 bases between. CDR3 in DNA: TGTGCCAGCAGAGCCGGGACTCCCTTCCAGACCCAGTACTTC. It yields the protein CASRAGTPFQTQYF.

DNA of the CDR3: TGTGCCAGTAGCCCTACGACCAGGGGGTTGTACAATGAGCAGTTCTTC. Translating it yields CASSPTTRGLYNEQFF. The chain employs TRBV19 and TRBJ2-1, with 7 bases aligning to TRBD1. This CDR3 spans 16 amino acids. The J segment lost 4 bases and the V segment lost 6 bases, leaving 12 bases of the junction unmatched. CDR1 and CDR2 from the germline V gene are LNHDA and SQIVND (reference sequence).

This clonotype was counted only a few times. J is TRBJ1-3 and V is TRBV20-1; 8 nucleotides match TRBD1. The junction had 15 bases not matched to a gene; V was cut back by 2 bases and J by 0 bases. The CDR3 has 19 residues. Germline V gene lookup returns CDR1 DFQATT and CDR2 SNEGSKA (reference sequence). The CDR3 nucleotides read TGCAGTGCTAGACTAAACCGGGACAGGCCTTTCTTCTCTGGAAACACCATATATTTT. This gives the protein CSARLNRDRPFFSGNTIYF.

This clonotype appeared a few times. The chain couples TRBV7-9 to TRBJ1-2; 7 bases line up with TRBD1. This CDR3 spans 14 amino acids. The J segment lost 8 bases and the V segment lost 0 bases, leaving 6 bases of the junction unmatched. Germline loops: CDR1 SEHNR, CDR2 FQNEAQ (reference sequence). The CDR3 DNA reads TGTGCCAGCAGCTTAGCGCCGACAGGGAAGGGCTACACCTTC. This encodes CASSLAPTGKGYTF.

V usage is TRBV15 and J usage is TRBJ1-5; D gene ambiguous. The CDR3 is 13 amino acids. CDR1 and CDR2 (germline): LNHNV, YYDKDF (reference sequence). Trimming took off 2 bases at V and 7 bases at J, with 9 bases between the two ends. CDR3: CATSRNVEQPQHF. In DNA, the CDR3 is TGTGCCACCAGCAGAAATGTCGAGCAGCCCCAGCATTTT.

This clonotype was seen more than once but under ten times. CDR3 sequence (DNA): TGTGCTAGTGGTTCAACAGGGAAAAAAGAGAGAGATACGCAGTATTTT. Protein sequence: CASGSTGKKERDTQYF. This chain uses TRBV12-5 with TRBJ2-3; possibly TRBD1 for D (6 bases). The germline V gene encodes CDR1 LGHNT and CDR2 FRNRAP. V was pared by 4 bases and J by 5 bases, with 19 bases between. This CDR3 contains 16 residues.

This clonotype came up many times. The chain carries TRBV7-9 and TRBJ2-5; D might be TRBD1 (5 bases). Germline V gives CDR1 SEHNR, CDR2 FQNEAQ (reference sequence). This CDR3 has 15 amino acids. V shed 1 base and J shed 5 bases, with 14 bases lying between them. The CDR3 is CASSLGTQLKETQYF. The DNA of the CDR3 is TGTGCCAGCAGCTTAGGGACACAGCTTAAGGAGACCCAGTACTTC.

This sequence joins TRBV7-6 and TRBJ2-3; no clear D gene. V was clipped by 1 base and J by 3 bases, with 11 bases between them. Looked up from germline, CDR1 is SGHVS and CDR2 is FNYEAQ. The CDR3 runs to 15 residues. The CDR3: CASSLGPSITDTQYF. The CDR3 coding sequence is TGTGCCAGCAGCTTAGGGCCTAGTATTACAGATACGCAGTATTTT. Using reference TRBV7-6 and TRBJ2-3 for the parts outside the CDR3, the full variable domain is GAGVSQSPRYKVTKRGQDVALRCDPISGHVSLYWYRQALGQGPEFLTYFNYEAQQDKSGLPNDRFSAERPEGSISTLTIQRTEQRDSAMYRCASSLGPSITDTQYFGPGTRLTVL.

In regard to this clonotype: One junction end disagrees with the germline gene, perhaps due to a read error. The chain uses TRBV19 and TRBJ2-6, with a possible D match to TRBD1 (5 bases). The germline V gene encodes CDR1 LNHDA and CDR2 SQIVND (reference sequence). This CDR3 comprises 15 residues. CDR3 region: CASSSVFSGANVLAF. CDR3 in DNA: TGTGCCAGTAGTAGCGTGTTCTCTGGGGCCAACGTCCTGGCTTTC. Full variable domain (missing parts from reference TRBV19 and TRBJ2-6): DGGITQSPKYLFRKEGQNVTLSCEQNLNHDAMYWYRQDPGQGLRLIYYSQIVNDFQKGDIAEGYSVSREKKESFPLTVTSAQKNPTAFYLCASSSVFSGANVLAFGAGSRLTVL.

This clonotype occurred a few times. The CDR3 bases are TGTGCCAGCAGCTTAAGGGCAGGGTACTATGGCTACACCTTC. Protein sequence: CASSLRAGYYGYTF. V and J are TRBV7-9 and TRBJ1-2, with D possibly TRBD1 on 5 matching bases. This CDR3 is built from 14 residues. In germline, CDR1 is SEHNR, CDR2 FQNEAQ (reference sequence). Trimming took off 2 bases at V and 3 bases at J, with 10 bases between the two ends.

The chain has TRBV3-1 and TRBJ1-1; 9 nucleotides line up with TRBD1. The CDR3 is 17 amino acids. CDR1 and CDR2 (germline): LGHDT, YNNKEL (reference sequence). Trimming cost V 2 bases and J 1 base; bases outside gene matches: 8. This CDR3 reads CASSQFRTGGANTEAFF. The CDR3 coding sequence is TGTGCCAGCAGCCAATTCAGAACAGGGGGCGCGAACACTGAAGCTTTCTTT.

This sequence joins TRBV5-6 and TRBJ2-2, with no clear D. CDR3 length: 17 amino acids. V lost 0 bases, J lost 0 bases, and 12 bases lay in between. The germline V gene encodes CDR1 SGHDT and CDR2 YYEEEE. As DNA, the CDR3 is TGTGCCAGCAGCTTGGATCTCTTTGCAACGAACACCGGGGAGCTGTTTTTT. It codes for CASSLDLFATNTGELFF.

This clonotype has a handful of counts. The chain uses TRBV4-1 and TRBJ1-1; the match to TRBD1 covers 10 bases. Looked up from germline, CDR1 is MGHRA and CDR2 is YSYEKL. The length of the CDR3 is 15 residues. The V and J ends lost 5 bases and 4 bases, in that order; junction bases with no gene match: 7. The CDR3 region is CASSSRDRGITEAFF. The CDR3 nucleotides are TGCGCCAGCAGCTCCCGGGACAGGGGAATCACTGAAGCTTTCTTT.

This clonotype has only a few counts. V gene TRBV15 combines with J gene TRBJ2-7; 10 nucleotides align to TRBD1. V was clipped by 4 bases and J by 2 bases; unmatched bases: 2. This CDR3 spans 14 amino acids. CDR1 is LNHNV and CDR2 is YYDKDF in the germline V gene (reference sequence). CDR3 region: CATSTGTGAYEQYF. CDR3 in DNA: TGTGCCACCAGCACCGGGACAGGGGCCTACGAGCAGTACTTC.

V usage is TRBV19 and J usage is TRBJ2-2, with 10 bases fitting TRBD1. The trim removed 7 bases at V and 7 bases at J, leaving 12 bases unmatched. CDR1 is LNHDA, CDR2 SQIVND, per germline (reference sequence). The CDR3 sequence is 16 residues long. The CDR3 here is CASTPGQGSGNGELFF. The CDR3 DNA is TGTGCCAGTACCCCGGGACAGGGGTCTGGGAACGGGGAGCTGTTTTTT.

V gene TRBV9 combines with J gene TRBJ2-1; 7 bases line up with TRBD1. Looked up from germline, CDR1 is SGDLS and CDR2 is YYNGEE. Unmatched junction bases numbered 10, after V lost 4 bases and J lost 3 bases. The CDR3 is 16 amino acids. CDR3 bases: TGTGCCAGCAGCCCTCGACAGGGAAGGGACTACAATGAGCAGTTCTTC. This encodes CASSPRQGRDYNEQFF.

The chain couples TRBV9 to TRBJ2-6, with 8 bases that match TRBD1. Germline V lookup: CDR1 SGDLS, CDR2 YYNGEE. V dropped 4 bases and J dropped 3; count of bases not matched to a gene: 12. The CDR3 spans 18 residues. CDR3 bases: TGTGCCAGCAGCCACAGACAGGGGAACGTGTATGGGGCCAACGTCCTGACTTTC. Amino acid sequence: CASSHRQGNVYGANVLTF. The entire variable domain, with the rest obtained from reference TRBV9 and TRBJ2-6, is as follows: DSGVTQTPKHLITATGQRVTLRCSPRSGDLSVYWYQQSLDQGLQFLIQYYNGEERAKGNILERFSAQQFPDLHSELNLSSLELGDSALYFCASSHRQGNVYGANVLTFGAGSRLTVL.

This clonotype was detected many times. V and J are TRBV12-3 or TRBV12-4 and TRBJ1-1; 7 bases fit TRBD1. Trimming removed 0 bases from V and 1 base from J; junction bases left unmatched: 2. The CDR3 extends over 15 amino acids. This chain's CDR3 is CASSLAQGGNTEAFF. In DNA, the CDR3 is TGTGCCAGCAGTTTAGCCCAGGGGGGGAACACTGAAGCTTTCTTT.

This clonotype has a handful of counts. The DNA for the CDR3 is TGTGCCAGCAGCTTAGCCGGATGGACTGAAGCTTTCTTT. Its protein product is CASSLAGWTEAFF. The chain employs TRBV7-2 and TRBJ1-1; D gene uncertain. Trimming removed 0 bases from V and 5 bases from J, with 7 bases in between. The germline CDR1 and CDR2 sequences are SGHTA and FQGNSA. There are 13 residues in the CDR3.

This clonotype has more than one count but fewer than ten. V is TRBV7-9 and J is TRBJ2-1; TRBD2 matches 7 bases. The J segment lost 3 bases and the V segment lost 6 bases, leaving 8 bases of the junction unmatched. The CDR3 consists of 15 residues. Germline V gene lookup returns CDR1 SEHNR and CDR2 FQNEAQ (reference sequence). DNA for the CDR3: TGTGCCAGCAGGAGAAGCGGGGCGAACTACAATGAGCAGTTCTTC. It encodes CASRRSGANYNEQFF.

The chain couples TRBV15 to TRBJ1-1; D unclear. There are 13 residues in the CDR3. Trimming left V 0 bases short and J 4 bases short, with 6 bases between. Germline lookup yields CDR1 LNHNV and CDR2 YYDKDF (reference sequence). The CDR3 loop reads CATSRDSGTEAFF. In nucleotides, the CDR3 is TGTGCCACCAGCAGAGATAGTGGCACTGAAGCTTTCTTT.

This clonotype was counted at least ten times. The chain combines TRBV7-2 with TRBJ2-3; TRBD1 or TRBD2 may be the D gene (7 bases each). Per the germline V gene, CDR1 is SGHTA and CDR2 is FQGNSA. CDR3 length equals 15 residues. Trimming stripped 8 bases from V and 4 bases from J, with 19 bases between. DNA for the CDR3: TGTGCCAGCCCAGGGGGGGGCCGGGGGGCAGATACGCAGTATTTT. This sequence encodes CASPGGGRGADTQYF.

This clonotype was counted many times. The V gene is TRBV7-2, the J gene TRBJ2-3, with 9 bases aligning to TRBD2. The CDR3 length is 17 residues. J gave up 0 bases and V 3 bases, and 7 bases lay outside the gene matches. Germline CDR1 SGHTA, CDR2 FQGNSA. CDR3 in amino acids: CASSFPTSGLSTDTQYF. The CDR3 DNA is TGTGCCAGCAGCTTCCCCACTAGCGGGCTTAGCACAGATACGCAGTATTTT.

V and J are TRBV4-3 and TRBJ2-2; D is unresolved. Trimming stripped 5 bases from V and 6 bases from J, with 10 bases between. This CDR3 has 13 residues. Germline V gives CDR1 LGHNA, CDR2 YSLEER. CDR3 loop: CASSEIGPGELFF. DNA of the CDR3: TGCGCCAGCAGCGAGATCGGCCCCGGGGAGCTGTTTTTT.

The chain employs TRBV7-9 and TRBJ2-3; D may match TRBD1 or TRBD2 (6 bases each). The CDR3 sequence is 19 residues long. V was shortened by 5 bases and J by 0 bases, with 24 bases between the two germline ends. The germline gives CDR1 SEHNR, CDR2 FQNEAQ (reference sequence). The CDR3: CASSPPVGWGAGSTDTQYF. CDR3 in DNA: TGTGCCAGCAGCCCGCCGGTTGGTTGGGGGGCTGGAAGCACAGATACGCAGTATTTT. Complete variable domain (other parts from reference TRBV7-9 and TRBJ2-3): DTGVSQNPRHKITKRGQNVTFRCDPISEHNRLYWYRQTLGQGPEFLTYFQNEAQLEKSRLLSDRFSAERPKGSFSTLEIQRTEQGDSAMYLCASSPPVGWGAGSTDTQYFGPGTRLTVL.

The sample holds many counts of this clonotype. This chain joins TRBV7-2 and TRBJ2-5, with 7 bases fitting TRBD1. The ends lost 1 base at V and 4 bases at J; junction bases unmatched: 6. CDR1 and CDR2 (germline): SGHTA, FQGNSA. This CDR3 comprises 15 residues. CDR3 residues: CASSLGQGLRETQYF. The CDR3 DNA reads as TGTGCCAGCAGCTTAGGACAGGGCTTGCGAGAGACCCAGTACTTC.